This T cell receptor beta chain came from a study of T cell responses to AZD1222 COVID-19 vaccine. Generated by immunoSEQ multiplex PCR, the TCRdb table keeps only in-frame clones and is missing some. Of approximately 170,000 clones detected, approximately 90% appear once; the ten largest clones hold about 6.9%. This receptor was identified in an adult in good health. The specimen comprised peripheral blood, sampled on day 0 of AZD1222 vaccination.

CDR3 residues: CASAQTGFSQPQHF. The CDR3 nucleotides are TGTGCCAGCGCTCAGACAGGGTTCAGTCAGCCCCAGCATTTT. The chain joins TRBV25-1 to TRBJ1-5, with 7 bases lining up with TRBD1. CDR1 MGHDK and CDR2 SYGVNS come from the germline V gene. Losses at the gene ends were 8 bases for V and 6 bases for J; bases not matched to a gene: 10. The CDR3 has 14 residues.